A selection of T cell receptor beta chains follows, all from one sample in a study of cytomegalovirus exposure and HLA in healthy donors. This table comes from immunoSEQ multiplex PCR, and its TCRdb copy is limited to in-frame clones, with some not included. Here the sample spans 120,000 or so clones, 80% being singletons. Material: PBMCs. The receptors here all came from a man aged 25-40 years in good health and CMV-seronegative. Both conserved end residues are part of each CDR3. The order of the fields is CDR3 DNA, CDR3 protein, clone size, V gene, J gene, D gene. A D gene is named only where the DNA matches it firmly. Only part of the rows carry a size: once, few, many, or a class if the clone is expanded.

cdr3_nt: TGTGCCAGCAGCAGATCCGGGACAGGGGGCGAGCAGTACTTC
cdr3_aa: CASSRSGTGGEQYF
clone_size: once
v_call: TRBV9
j_call: TRBJ2-7
d_call: TRBD1

cdr3_nt: TGTGCCAGCATCTGGGGAGGTGGAGAGCAGTACTTC
cdr3_aa: CASIWGGGEQYF
clone_size: once
v_call: TRBV2
j_call: TRBJ2-7
d_call: NA

cdr3_nt: TGTGCCAGCAGCTTAGTGGGACTAGTGGAGACCCAGTACTTC
cdr3_aa: CASSLVGLVETQYF
clone_size: NA
v_call: TRBV7-8
j_call: TRBJ2-5
d_call: TRBD2

cdr3_nt: TGTGCCAGCAGTTTTGACAGGGGAAGGGACCAGTACTTC
cdr3_aa: CASSFDRGRDQYF
clone_size: NA
v_call: TRBV7-2
j_call: TRBJ2-5
d_call: TRBD1

cdr3_nt: TGTGCCAGCAGTTTGGGTTTCGGGGAGAGGTCGTATGGCTACACCTTC
cdr3_aa: CASSLGFGERSYGYTF
clone_size: NA
v_call: TRBV28
j_call: TRBJ1-2
d_call: NA

cdr3_nt: TGTGCCAGTAGGCGGACCGGGACAGGGGGTTACACCGGGGAGCTGTTTTTT
cdr3_aa: CASRRTGTGGYTGELFF
clone_size: NA
v_call: TRBV19
j_call: TRBJ2-2
d_call: TRBD1

cdr3_nt: TGTGCCAGCAGTTTAGGGCGCATTACTTATCAGCCCCAGCATTTT
cdr3_aa: CASSLGRITYQPQHF
clone_size: NA
v_call: TRBV28
j_call: TRBJ1-5
d_call: NA

cdr3_nt: TGTGCCAGCAGCTCAAGGACAGTCCCCTACGAGCAGTACTTC
cdr3_aa: CASSSRTVPYEQYF
clone_size: NA
v_call: TRBV7-9
j_call: TRBJ2-7
d_call: NA

cdr3_nt: TGTGCCAGCAGTGAAGGACTCAGGGGCGATCAGCCCCAGCATTTT
cdr3_aa: CASSEGLRGDQPQHF
clone_size: NA
v_call: TRBV2
j_call: TRBJ1-5
d_call: NA

cdr3_nt: TGTGCCAGCAACGACAGGGGGAGCACAGATACGCAGTATTTT
cdr3_aa: CASNDRGSTDTQYF
clone_size: NA
v_call: TRBV2
j_call: TRBJ2-3
d_call: TRBD1

cdr3_nt: TGTGCCAGCAGCTCGGGAGGGGGAATGGCTAATGAAAAACTGTTTTTT
cdr3_aa: CASSSGGGMANEKLFF
clone_size: few
v_call: TRBV5-6
j_call: TRBJ1-4
d_call: NA

cdr3_nt: TGTGCCAGCAGCGTAGCCATGCAGGATCGGCAGTTCTTC
cdr3_aa: CASSVAMQDRQFF
clone_size: NA
v_call: TRBV9
j_call: TRBJ2-1
d_call: NA

cdr3_nt: TGTGCCAGCCACCGCCCGGGACAGGGCTACAATGAGCAGTTCTTC
cdr3_aa: CASHRPGQGYNEQFF
clone_size: NA
v_call: TRBV5-4
j_call: TRBJ2-1
d_call: TRBD1

cdr3_nt: TGTGCCAGCAGTGGTTTGGGGCGCATCAGAAACACCATATATTTT
cdr3_aa: CASSGLGRIRNTIYF
clone_size: NA
v_call: TRBV2
j_call: TRBJ1-3
d_call: NA

cdr3_nt: TGCGCCAGCAGCCAGACTAGCGGATACGAGCAGTACTTC
cdr3_aa: CASSQTSGYEQYF
clone_size: NA
v_call: TRBV4-1
j_call: TRBJ2-7
d_call: TRBD2

cdr3_nt: TGTGCCAGCAGTGAAGTAATACGCGGGAGTCGAGATACGCAGTATTTT
cdr3_aa: CASSEVIRGSRDTQYF
clone_size: NA
v_call: TRBV6-1
j_call: TRBJ2-3
d_call: TRBD2

cdr3_nt: TGTGCCAGCAGCTTCTCGGAAGGGGGATACACTGAAGCTTTCTTT
cdr3_aa: CASSFSEGGYTEAFF
clone_size: once
v_call: TRBV7-9
j_call: TRBJ1-1
d_call: NA

cdr3_nt: TGTGCCAGCAGCTCACAAAGAGAGTGGACAGCCTCTAACTATGGCTACACCTTC
cdr3_aa: CASSSQREWTASNYGYTF
clone_size: NA
v_call: TRBV11-2
j_call: TRBJ1-2
d_call: NA

cdr3_nt: TGTGCCAGCGCGACCCAGGGACAACTCCAAGAGACCCAGTACTTC
cdr3_aa: CASATQGQLQETQYF
clone_size: NA
v_call: TRBV19
j_call: TRBJ2-5
d_call: NA

cdr3_nt: TGTGCCAGCAGTTTAAGGGTCCGGGACAGCTTGAACACTGAAGCTTTCTTT
cdr3_aa: CASSLRVRDSLNTEAFF
clone_size: NA
v_call: TRBV28
j_call: TRBJ1-1
d_call: TRBD1

cdr3_nt: TGCAGCGCCGAGACTAGCGGGTCCTACAATGAGCAGTTCTTC
cdr3_aa: CSAETSGSYNEQFF
clone_size: NA
v_call: TRBV29-1
j_call: TRBJ2-1
d_call: TRBD2

cdr3_nt: TGTGCCACCAGCAGGCCCGGGACTTTCTACGAGCAGTACTTC
cdr3_aa: CATSRPGTFYEQYF
clone_size: NA
v_call: TRBV15
j_call: TRBJ2-7
d_call: NA

cdr3_nt: TGTGCCAGCAGTCTCACCCGACGAGGCACTGAAGCTTTCTTT
cdr3_aa: CASSLTRRGTEAFF
clone_size: NA
v_call: TRBV6-5
j_call: TRBJ1-1
d_call: NA